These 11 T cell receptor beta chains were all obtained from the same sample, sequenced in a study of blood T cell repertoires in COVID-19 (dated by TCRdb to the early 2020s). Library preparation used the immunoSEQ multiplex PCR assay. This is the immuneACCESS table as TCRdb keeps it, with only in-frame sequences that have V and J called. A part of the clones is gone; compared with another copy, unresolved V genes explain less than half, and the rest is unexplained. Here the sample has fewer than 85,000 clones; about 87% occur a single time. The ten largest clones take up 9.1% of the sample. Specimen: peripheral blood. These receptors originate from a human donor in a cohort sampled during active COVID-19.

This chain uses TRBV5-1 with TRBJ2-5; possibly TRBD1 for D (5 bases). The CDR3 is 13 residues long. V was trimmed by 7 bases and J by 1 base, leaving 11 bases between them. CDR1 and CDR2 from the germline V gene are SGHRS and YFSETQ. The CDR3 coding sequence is TGCGCCAGCTGCGACACAGGCCAAGAGACCCAGTACTTC. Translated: CASCDTGQETQYF.

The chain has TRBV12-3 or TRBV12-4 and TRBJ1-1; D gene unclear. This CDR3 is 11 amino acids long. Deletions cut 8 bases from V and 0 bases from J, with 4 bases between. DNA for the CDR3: TGTGCCAGCCGAGTGAACACTGAAGCTTTCTTT. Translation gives CASRVNTEAFF.

The DNA for the CDR3 is TGTGCCAGCAGCCAAGATCGGACTAGCGGGGGGGGCTTGAGGCCTGCAGATACGCAGTATTTT. It yields the protein CASSQDRTSGGGLRPADTQYF. V usage is TRBV14 and J usage is TRBJ2-3; 15 nucleotides agree with TRBD2. Germline V lookup: CDR1 SGHDN, CDR2 FVKESK. The CDR3 is 21 residues long. V shed 0 bases, J shed 4 bases, and the junction held 14 bases outside the gene matches.

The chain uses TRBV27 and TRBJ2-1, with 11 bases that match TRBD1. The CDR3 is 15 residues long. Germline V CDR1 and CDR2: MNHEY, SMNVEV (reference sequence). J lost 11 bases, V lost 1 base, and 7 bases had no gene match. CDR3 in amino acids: CASSLYGQGATQQFF. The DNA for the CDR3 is TGTGCCAGCAGTTTATATGGACAGGGGGCTACTCAGCAGTTCTTC.

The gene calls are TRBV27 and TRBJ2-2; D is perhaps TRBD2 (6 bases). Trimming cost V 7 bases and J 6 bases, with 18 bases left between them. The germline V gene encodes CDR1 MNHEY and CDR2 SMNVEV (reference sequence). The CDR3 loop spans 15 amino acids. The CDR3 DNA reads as TGTGCCAGCACCACTTCGGATAGACTAGCCGGGGAGCTGTTTTTT. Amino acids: CASTTSDRLAGELFF.

The CDR3 reads CASSQGRHRVTGELFF. CDR3 nucleotides: TGCGCCAGCAGCCAAGGCCGACACAGGGTCACCGGGGAGCTGTTTTTT. The V gene is TRBV4-1, the J gene TRBJ2-2; tentatively, D is TRBD1 (6 bases). CDR1 is MGHRA and CDR2 is YSYEKL in the germline V gene. Trimming cost V 1 base and J 4 bases, with 13 bases left between them. The CDR3 loop spans 16 amino acids.

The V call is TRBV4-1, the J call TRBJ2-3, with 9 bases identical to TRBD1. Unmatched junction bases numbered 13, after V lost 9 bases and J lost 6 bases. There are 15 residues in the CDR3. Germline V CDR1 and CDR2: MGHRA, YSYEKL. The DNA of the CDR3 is TGCGCCAGTAGCAGACAGGGGGGGGAGTCCGATACGCAGTATTTT. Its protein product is CASSRQGGESDTQYF.

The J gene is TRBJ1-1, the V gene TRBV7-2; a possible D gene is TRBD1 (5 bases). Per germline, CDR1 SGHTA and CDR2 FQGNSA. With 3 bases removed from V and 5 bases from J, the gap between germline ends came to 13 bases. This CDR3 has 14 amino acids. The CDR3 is CASSLSGGRTEAFF. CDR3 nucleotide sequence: TGTGCCAGCAGCTTGTCCGGGGGGAGGACTGAAGCTTTCTTT.

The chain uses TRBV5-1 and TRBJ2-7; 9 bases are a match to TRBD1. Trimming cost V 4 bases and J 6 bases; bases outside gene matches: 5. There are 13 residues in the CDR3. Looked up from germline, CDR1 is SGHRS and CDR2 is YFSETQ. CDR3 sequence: CASSLPTGGEQYF. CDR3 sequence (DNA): TGCGCCAGCAGCCTGCCGACAGGGGGCGAGCAGTACTTC.

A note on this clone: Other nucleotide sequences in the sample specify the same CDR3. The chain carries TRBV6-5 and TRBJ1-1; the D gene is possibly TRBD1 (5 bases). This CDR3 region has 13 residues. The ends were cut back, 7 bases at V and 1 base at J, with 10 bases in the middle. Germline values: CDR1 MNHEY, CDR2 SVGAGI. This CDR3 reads CASTQDRNTEAFF. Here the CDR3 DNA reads TGTGCCAGCACTCAAGACAGGAACACTGAAGCTTTCTTT.

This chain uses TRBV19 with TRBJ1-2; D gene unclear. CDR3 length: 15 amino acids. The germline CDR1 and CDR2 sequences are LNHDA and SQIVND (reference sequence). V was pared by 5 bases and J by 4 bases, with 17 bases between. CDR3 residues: CASSELAGSPYGYTF. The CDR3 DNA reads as TGTGCCAGTAGTGAACTTGCGGGCAGTCCCTATGGCTACACCTTC.